This is a list of T cell receptor beta chains from one sample in a study of T cell repertoires in cytomegalovirus infection. TCRdb re-called the reads with MiXCR, one entry per CDR3 protein. Among 500,000 or so distinct CDR3 sequences listed, approximately 16% were seen once. The specimen sequenced was CD8+ T cells from PBMCs. The receptors derive from a human donor in good health (CMV status not recorded). Some clones in this sample may be carry-over from other donors' samples. Both conserved end residues are part of each CDR3. A D gene is named only where the DNA matches it firmly. Clone size is shown for a subset of rows, as once, few, many or a class of expanded clone.

j_call: TRBJ2-3
d_call: NA
v_call: TRBV7-3
clone_size: many
cdr3_nt: TGTGCCAGCAGCGATCGTGGGGATACGCAGTATTTT
cdr3_aa: CASSDRGDTQYF

j_call: TRBJ2-1
d_call: TRBD2
v_call: TRBV2
clone_size: NA
cdr3_nt: TGTGCCAGCACCGAGAGTCTCGGGAGGGCCCTCAATGAGCAGTTCTTC
cdr3_aa: CASTESLGRALNEQFF

j_call: TRBJ1-4
d_call: TRBD1
v_call: TRBV7-9
clone_size: few
cdr3_nt: TGTGCCAGCAGCCTTACCCGGGACAGGTTAAGGGAGCTTAATGAAAAACTGTTTTTT
cdr3_aa: CASSLTRDRLRELNEKLFF

j_call: TRBJ1-2
d_call: NA
v_call: TRBV7-2
clone_size: many
cdr3_nt: TGTGCCAGCAGCTCCCCCCTGACGGAAGTCTATGGCTACACCTTC
cdr3_aa: CASSSPLTEVYGYTF

j_call: TRBJ1-5
d_call: NA
v_call: TRBV7-3
clone_size: many
cdr3_nt: TGTGCCAGCAGCTTATCGGGGGATAGCAATCAGCCCCAGCATTTT
cdr3_aa: CASSLSGDSNQPQHF

j_call: TRBJ2-1
d_call: NA
v_call: TRBV6-2/TRBV6-3
clone_size: few
cdr3_nt: TGTGCCAGCAGTTACTCAAGCCTAGGGGGGAATGAGCAGTTCTTC
cdr3_aa: CASSYSSLGGNEQFF

j_call: TRBJ2-1
d_call: NA
v_call: TRBV7-9
clone_size: few
cdr3_nt: TGTGCCAGCAGCCCCTCCAGGGCCTATGAGCAGTTCTTC
cdr3_aa: CASSPSRAYEQFF

j_call: TRBJ1-6
d_call: TRBD1
v_call: TRBV15
clone_size: few
cdr3_nt: TGTGCCACCCGGGACAGAATAGGCGATTCACCCCTCCACTTT
cdr3_aa: CATRDRIGDSPLHF

j_call: TRBJ2-2
d_call: TRBD1
v_call: TRBV2
clone_size: few
cdr3_nt: TGTGCCAGCACGGGGGACAGGGGGTGGATGTTTTTT
cdr3_aa: CASTGDRGWMFF

j_call: TRBJ2-2
d_call: TRBD2
v_call: TRBV6-2/TRBV6-3
clone_size: few
cdr3_nt: TGTGCCAGCAGTTACCCGGGACTAGGGAGAAGGGAGCTGTTTTTT
cdr3_aa: CASSYPGLGRRELFF

j_call: TRBJ2-5
d_call: NA
v_call: TRBV2
clone_size: NA
cdr3_nt: TGTGCCAGCAGCGGATTCATCCAAGAGACCCAGTACTTC
cdr3_aa: CASSGFIQETQYF

j_call: TRBJ1-3
d_call: NA
v_call: TRBV7-3
clone_size: many
cdr3_nt: TGTGCCAGCAGCCGGTTGGGGGGCTCTGGAAACACCATATATTTT
cdr3_aa: CASSRLGGSGNTIYF

j_call: TRBJ2-5
d_call: NA
v_call: TRBV7-4
clone_size: NA
cdr3_nt: TGTGCCAGCAGCGTTATCCCCCTCAGCCTAAGAGAGACCCAGTACTTC
cdr3_aa: CASSVIPLSLRETQYF

j_call: TRBJ2-5
d_call: TRBD1
v_call: TRBV12-3/TRBV12-4
clone_size: many
cdr3_nt: TGTGCCAGCAGTTTAATAGGGACAGGGGGACGAGAGACCCAGTACTTC
cdr3_aa: CASSLIGTGGRETQYF

j_call: TRBJ2-2
d_call: NA
v_call: TRBV4-1
clone_size: many
cdr3_nt: TGCGCCAGCAGCCAAGCTATCAACACCGGGGAGCTGTTTTTT
cdr3_aa: CASSQAINTGELFF

j_call: TRBJ1-6
d_call: NA
v_call: TRBV7-9
clone_size: many
cdr3_nt: TGTGCCAGCAGCTTAGCCGGGGCGGGGATTGGTTCACCCCTCCACTTT
cdr3_aa: CASSLAGAGIGSPLHF

j_call: TRBJ1-4
d_call: NA
v_call: TRBV27
clone_size: many
cdr3_nt: TGTGCCAGCAGCTCGACAGCCACTGCAACTAATGAAAAACTGTTTTTT
cdr3_aa: CASSSTATATNEKLFF

j_call: TRBJ1-5
d_call: NA
v_call: TRBV4-1
clone_size: NA
cdr3_nt: TGCGCCAGCAGCCAATTAACACCCGGGCAGCCCCAGCATTTT
cdr3_aa: CASSQLTPGQPQHF

j_call: TRBJ2-3
d_call: NA
v_call: TRBV12-5
clone_size: many
cdr3_nt: TGTGCTAGTGGTTTGGTACTCGACCAGAGTAGCACAGATACGCAGTATTTT
cdr3_aa: CASGLVLDQSSTDTQYF

j_call: TRBJ1-5
d_call: NA
v_call: TRBV7-9
clone_size: many
cdr3_nt: TGTGCCAGCACCCCCTCGGGGGGTCAGCCCCAGCATTTT
cdr3_aa: CASTPSGGQPQHF

j_call: TRBJ2-1
d_call: NA
v_call: TRBV11-2
clone_size: NA
cdr3_nt: TGTGCCAGCAACCGAGGACAGACCTACAATGAGCAGTTCTTC
cdr3_aa: CASNRGQTYNEQFF

j_call: TRBJ2-3
d_call: NA
v_call: TRBV10-3
clone_size: many
cdr3_nt: TGTGCCATCAGTGAGGAGGTGCCGGCAACAGATACGCAGTATTTT
cdr3_aa: CAISEEVPATDTQYF

j_call: TRBJ2-3
d_call: TRBD2
v_call: TRBV7-2
clone_size: many
cdr3_nt: TGTGCCAGCAGGGATATAGCGGGAGGGCCTTACGATACGCAGTATTTT
cdr3_aa: CASRDIAGGPYDTQYF

j_call: TRBJ2-7
d_call: NA
v_call: TRBV14
clone_size: many
cdr3_nt: TGTGCCAGCAGCGAACTGGGAGGAGACTACGAGCAGTACTTC
cdr3_aa: CASSELGGDYEQYF

j_call: TRBJ2-4
d_call: NA
v_call: TRBV12-3/TRBV12-4
clone_size: NA
cdr3_nt: TGTGCCAGCAGTTTAAGTGTCGGAGCCAAAAACATTCAGTACTTC
cdr3_aa: CASSLSVGAKNIQYF

j_call: TRBJ1-1
d_call: NA
v_call: TRBV7-3
clone_size: many
cdr3_nt: TGTGCCAGCAGCGCCCGTCCGTCGGGACCGAACACTGAAGCTTTCTTT
cdr3_aa: CASSARPSGPNTEAFF

j_call: TRBJ1-2
d_call: TRBD1
v_call: TRBV7-9
clone_size: many
cdr3_nt: TGTGCCAGCAGCCCTCCGGGACAGGCCTCTTCAAACTATGGCTACACCTTC
cdr3_aa: CASSPPGQASSNYGYTF

j_call: TRBJ1-2
d_call: NA
v_call: TRBV15
clone_size: NA
cdr3_nt: TGTGCCACCAGCACTCGTAACTATGGCTACACCTTC
cdr3_aa: CATSTRNYGYTF

j_call: TRBJ2-7
d_call: NA
v_call: TRBV7-8
clone_size: many
cdr3_nt: TGTGCCAGCAGCTTAGAAAGCGCGGGGATTAGCTCCTACGAGCAGTACTTC
cdr3_aa: CASSLESAGISSYEQYF

j_call: TRBJ2-7
d_call: NA
v_call: TRBV18
clone_size: NA
cdr3_nt: TGTGCCAGCTCTGACGCGGGACAGAACCTGTACGAGCAGTACTTC
cdr3_aa: CASSDAGQNLYEQYF

j_call: TRBJ1-2
d_call: NA
v_call: TRBV20-1
clone_size: NA
cdr3_nt: TGCAGTGCTAAGACAGGTCATAACTATGGCTACACCTTC
cdr3_aa: CSAKTGHNYGYTF

j_call: TRBJ1-1
d_call: NA
v_call: TRBV27
clone_size: NA
cdr3_nt: TGTGCCAGCAGGGACAAGTACCACACTGAAGCTTTCTTT
cdr3_aa: CASRDKYHTEAFF

j_call: TRBJ2-3
d_call: NA
v_call: TRBV6-2/TRBV6-3
clone_size: many
cdr3_nt: TGTGCCAGCACCTGGCGGCCGCGCACAGATACGCAGTATTTT
cdr3_aa: CASTWRPRTDTQYF

j_call: TRBJ2-7
d_call: TRBD1
v_call: TRBV6-5
clone_size: many
cdr3_nt: TGTGCCAGCAGTTACTCGATTTGGGACAGGGGGTCCCCGGCAGGCTCCTACGAGCAGTACTTC
cdr3_aa: CASSYSIWDRGSPAGSYEQYF

j_call: TRBJ2-4
d_call: TRBD1
v_call: TRBV2
clone_size: few
cdr3_nt: TGTGCCAGCAGTGCCGCGACAGGGGGCGGAAACATTCAGTACTTC
cdr3_aa: CASSAATGGGNIQYF

j_call: TRBJ1-1
d_call: NA
v_call: TRBV12-3/TRBV12-4
clone_size: NA
cdr3_nt: TGTGCCAGCAGCCCTGGGGGGGCCTCTGAAGCTTTCTTT
cdr3_aa: CASSPGGASEAFF

j_call: TRBJ1-5
d_call: NA
v_call: TRBV12-5
clone_size: many
cdr3_nt: TGTGCTAGTGGTCCACCTACAGGACCCTTCAATCAGCCCCAGCATTTT
cdr3_aa: CASGPPTGPFNQPQHF

j_call: TRBJ2-7
d_call: NA
v_call: TRBV11-1
clone_size: many
cdr3_nt: TGTGCCAGCAGCTTCCAGGAGCTGGCCGAGCAGTACTTC
cdr3_aa: CASSFQELAEQYF

j_call: TRBJ2-1
d_call: TRBD1
v_call: TRBV2
clone_size: many
cdr3_nt: TGTGCCAGCAGTGACCCCCTACAGGGGGGAAACTACAATGAGCAGTTCTTC
cdr3_aa: CASSDPLQGGNYNEQFF

j_call: TRBJ2-3
d_call: NA
v_call: TRBV7-2
clone_size: many
cdr3_nt: TGTGCCAGCAGCTTAAGAGGGGGAGGGAACACAGATACGCAGTATTTT
cdr3_aa: CASSLRGGGNTDTQYF

j_call: TRBJ2-2
d_call: TRBD1
v_call: TRBV7-6
clone_size: many
cdr3_nt: TGTGCCAGCAGCCTCAGGGGGTTCGGCACCGGGGAGCTGTTTTTT
cdr3_aa: CASSLRGFGTGELFF

j_call: TRBJ2-7
d_call: NA
v_call: TRBV25-1
clone_size: many
cdr3_nt: TGTGCCAGCAGTGAAGGGGAGCTAGCCAGCTCCTACGAGCAGTACTTC
cdr3_aa: CASSEGELASSYEQYF

j_call: TRBJ2-7
d_call: NA
v_call: TRBV15
clone_size: NA
cdr3_nt: TGTGCCACCAGCAGAGTCCCCACCCAGGGCCGCGAGCAGTACTTC
cdr3_aa: CATSRVPTQGREQYF

j_call: TRBJ2-7
d_call: NA
v_call: TRBV6-1
clone_size: many
cdr3_nt: TGTGCCAGCAGATCAGCGAACTACGAGCAGTACTTC
cdr3_aa: CASRSANYEQYF

j_call: TRBJ2-7
d_call: TRBD2
v_call: TRBV7-6
clone_size: many
cdr3_nt: TGTGCCAGCAGCCCGGGGAGGGGACCACACCGCTCCTACGAGCAGTACTTC
cdr3_aa: CASSPGRGPHRSYEQYF

j_call: TRBJ1-2
d_call: TRBD1
v_call: TRBV25-1
clone_size: many
cdr3_nt: TGTGCCAGCACTGAGGGGGAGGACAGGGGGGGACCTAACTATGGCTACACCTTC
cdr3_aa: CASTEGEDRGGPNYGYTF

j_call: TRBJ1-2
d_call: NA
v_call: TRBV29-1
clone_size: few
cdr3_nt: TGCAGCGTTGAAGACACAGCCCCCGAACATGTGGGAGAATCCTTC
cdr3_aa: CSVEDTAPEHVGESF

j_call: TRBJ1-4
d_call: NA
v_call: TRBV7-9
clone_size: many
cdr3_nt: TGTGCCAGCAGCCCAGGGGCCGAGGAAAAACTGTTTTTT
cdr3_aa: CASSPGAEEKLFF

j_call: TRBJ1-1
d_call: NA
v_call: TRBV6-1
clone_size: few
cdr3_nt: TGTGCCAGCAGTGAACCCGACAGAGAAGCTTTCTTT
cdr3_aa: CASSEPDREAFF

j_call: TRBJ2-1
d_call: TRBD1
v_call: TRBV24-1
clone_size: many
cdr3_nt: TGTGCCACCAGTGATTTGCCCAGGGGGAATGAGCAGTTCTTC
cdr3_aa: CATSDLPRGNEQFF

j_call: TRBJ2-7
d_call: NA
v_call: TRBV2
clone_size: few
cdr3_nt: TGTGCCACAAAACGGGGGCCGCTCGACGAGCAGTACTTC
cdr3_aa: CATKRGPLDEQYF

j_call: TRBJ1-2
d_call: NA
v_call: TRBV2
clone_size: NA
cdr3_nt: TGTGCCAGCATTTCCCCGGAGGGGTATGGCTACACCTTC
cdr3_aa: CASISPEGYGYTF